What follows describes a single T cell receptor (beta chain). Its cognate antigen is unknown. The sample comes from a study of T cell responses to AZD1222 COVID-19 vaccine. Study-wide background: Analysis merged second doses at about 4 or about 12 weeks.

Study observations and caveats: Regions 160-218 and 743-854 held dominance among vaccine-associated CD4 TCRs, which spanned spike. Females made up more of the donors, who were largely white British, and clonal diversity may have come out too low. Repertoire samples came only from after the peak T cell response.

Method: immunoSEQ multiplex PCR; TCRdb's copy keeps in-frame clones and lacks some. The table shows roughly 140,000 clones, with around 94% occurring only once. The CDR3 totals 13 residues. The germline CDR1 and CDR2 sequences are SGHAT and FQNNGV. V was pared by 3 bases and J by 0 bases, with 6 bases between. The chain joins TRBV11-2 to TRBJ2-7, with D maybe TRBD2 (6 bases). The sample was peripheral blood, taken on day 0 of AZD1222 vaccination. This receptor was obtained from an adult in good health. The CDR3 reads CASSLTSSYEQYV. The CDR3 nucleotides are TGTGCCAGCAGCTTGACTAGCTCCTACGAGCAGTACGTC.